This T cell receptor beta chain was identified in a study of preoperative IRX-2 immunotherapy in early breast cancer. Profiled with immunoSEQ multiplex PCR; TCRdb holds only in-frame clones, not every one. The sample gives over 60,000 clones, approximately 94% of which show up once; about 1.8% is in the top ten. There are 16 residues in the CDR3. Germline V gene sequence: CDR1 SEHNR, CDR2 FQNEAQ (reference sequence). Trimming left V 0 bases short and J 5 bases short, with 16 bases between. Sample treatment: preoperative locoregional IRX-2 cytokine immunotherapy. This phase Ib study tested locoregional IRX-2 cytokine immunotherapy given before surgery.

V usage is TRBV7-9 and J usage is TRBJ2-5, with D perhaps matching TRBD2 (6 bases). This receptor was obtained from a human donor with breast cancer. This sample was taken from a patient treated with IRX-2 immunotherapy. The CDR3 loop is CASSLARRVGVETQYF. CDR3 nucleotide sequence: TGTGCCAGCAGCTTAGCGAGGAGGGTAGGGGTGGAGACCCAGTACTTC.